These 30 T cell receptor beta chains were all obtained from the same sample, sequenced in a study of T cell repertoires in aging, cancer and after chemotherapy. Amplification of TCR beta used genomic DNA extracted from peripheral blood. A mixed TRB-A/B primer pool amplified rearranged TRB by multiplex touch-down PCR. In TCRdb, the multiplex PCR reads were re-called with MiXCR into one record per CDR3 protein. The sample carries 8,700 or so distinct CDR3 sequences, less than 25% recorded once. The sample comprised blood. These receptors were obtained from a human donor in good health.

This clonotype occurred once. This may come from a read error, since a much larger clone is one base off. The chain carries TRBV7-2 and TRBJ2-1; TRBD2 agrees at 7 bases. V shed 5 bases, J shed 3 bases, and the junction held 7 bases outside the gene matches. This CDR3 spans 15 amino acids. In germline, CDR1 is SGHTA, CDR2 FQGNSA. The CDR3 bases are TGTGCCAGCAGCGAATCTAGCGGCAGCTACAATGAGCAGTTCTTC. Translated, it gives CASSESSGSYNEQFF.

Remarks on this clonotype: One end of the junction fails to match germline, which may point to a read error. The J gene is TRBJ2-1, the V gene TRBV7-6; D remains ambiguous. The germline V gene has CDR1 SGHVS and CDR2 FNYEAQ. The CDR3 runs 13 residues. The CDR3, as DNA: TGTGTCAGCAGCTCCACTGGTTACAATGAGCAGTTCTTC. This sequence encodes CVSSSTGYNEQFF.

This clonotype is categorized as medium-sized. The rearrangement joins TRBV19 to TRBJ1-1; maybe TRBD1 (6 bases). Trimming took off 5 bases at V and 4 bases at J, with 17 bases between the two ends. CDR1 and CDR2 from the germline V gene are LNHDA and SQIVND (reference sequence). The CDR3 length is 15 residues. The CDR3 is CASSPKAGGGTEAFF. CDR3 sequence (DNA): TGTGCCAGTAGTCCCAAAGCGGGGGGCGGCACTGAAGCTTTCTTT.

This clonotype has only a few counts. The chain combines TRBV4-3 with TRBJ1-1, with D possibly matching TRBD1 (5 bases). The ends were cut back, 1 base at V and 0 bases at J, with 12 bases in the middle. Germline V gene data show CDR1 as LGHNA and CDR2 as YSLEER. The CDR3 totals 16 residues. CDR3 sequence (DNA): TGCGCCAGCAGCCAAGGGGCACGGGGCGTGAACACTGAAGCTTTCTTT. Protein: CASSQGARGVNTEAFF.

In this sample, this clonotype is medium-sized (0.01 to 0.1%). The V gene is TRBV7-2, the J gene TRBJ1-2; D possibly corresponds to TRBD1 (5 bases). Trimming took off 9 bases at V and 1 base at J, with 15 bases between the two ends. The CDR3 covers 14 residues. Looked up from germline, CDR1 is SGHTA and CDR2 is FQGNSA. CDR3 nucleotides: TGTGCCAGTGGGGTACCAGGGTATAACTATGGCTACACCTTC. Amino acids: CASGVPGYNYGYTF.

This clonotype was picked up a small number of times. This chain uses TRBV6-2 or TRBV6-3 with TRBJ2-7; 7 bases are shared with TRBD2. Germline loops: CDR1 MNHEY, CDR2 SVGEGT. The CDR3 contains 15 residues. Unmatched junction bases numbered 10, after V lost 4 bases and J lost 4 bases. The CDR3 nucleotides are TGTGCCAGCAGTTTTCCCCGAAGCGGGATTTACGAGCAGTACTTC. This translates into CASSFPRSGIYEQYF.

For this clonotype: A much larger clone is a single base away; this may be a read error. The rearrangement links TRBV7-2 to TRBJ2-1; 10 positions match TRBD2. Germline-derived CDR1 and CDR2 are SGHTA and FQGNSA. CDR3 length: 16 amino acids. In DNA form, the CDR3 reads TGTGCCAGCAGCTCAATAAGCGGGAGGGCCTACAATAAGCAGTTCTTC. Its translation is CASSSISGRAYNKQFF.

This clonotype has just a few counts. The chain uses TRBV20-1 and TRBJ2-1; tentatively, D is TRBD2 (5 bases). The CDR3 sequence is 14 residues long. Trimming shortened V by 5 bases and J by 3 bases, and 14 bases separated the two germline ends. Looked up from germline, CDR1 is DFQATT and CDR2 is SNEGSKA (reference sequence). CDR3 in DNA: TGCAGTGCTTATCCTACGGGGAGCTACAATGAGCAGTTCTTC. It is translated as CSAYPTGSYNEQFF.

This clonotype is judged medium-sized. The V and J genes are TRBV7-2 and TRBJ1-2; 11 nucleotides align to TRBD1. The CDR3 consists of 15 residues. Germline CDR1 is SGHTA and CDR2 is FQGNSA. V was pared by 5 bases and J by 7 bases, with 9 bases of the junction left unmatched. The CDR3 loop is CASSLNGQGAGGYTF. CDR3 coding DNA: TGTGCCAGCAGCCTCAACGGACAGGGGGCGGGTGGCTACACCTTC.

The rearrangement links TRBV20-1 to TRBJ1-5, with D possibly TRBD1 on 5 matching bases. V was pared by 2 bases and J by 2 bases, with 16 bases between. The CDR3 has 16 amino acids. Germline assignment: CDR1 DFQATT and CDR2 SNEGSKA (reference sequence). Here the CDR3 reads CSARRVQGGGNQPQHF. For the CDR3, the DNA is TGCAGTGCTAGAAGGGTGCAGGGTGGAGGCAATCAGCCCCAGCATTTT.

This clonotype has only one observation. J is TRBJ2-1 and V is TRBV21-1; TRBD1 is the table's D call, not checked against the DNA. TRBV21-1 corresponds to a pseudogene. The length of the CDR3 is 16 residues. CDR3: CASSAPSGTGSNEQFF. In DNA, the CDR3 is TGTGCCAGCAGCGCCCCTTCCGGGACAGGGTCCAATGAGCAGTTCTTC.

The rearrangement joins TRBV18 to TRBJ1-2; D is possibly TRBD1 (5 bases). The CDR3 loop spans 16 amino acids. Germline-derived CDR1 and CDR2 are KGHSH and LQKENI. Trimming cost V 3 bases and J 5 bases, with 19 bases left between them. In DNA, the CDR3 is TGTGCCAGCTCACCGGGAGTTGGGGGGACGGGATATGGCTACACCTTC. The encoded protein is CASSPGVGGTGYGYTF. Drawing the rest from reference TRBV18 and TRBJ1-2, the complete variable domain is NAGVMQNPRHLVRRRGQEARLRCSPMKGHSHVYWYRQLPEEGLKFMVYLQKENIIDESGMPKERFSAEFPKEGPSILRIQQVVRGDSAAYFCASSPGVGGTGYGYTFGSGTRLTVV.

This chain connects TRBV6-5 to TRBJ2-5, with D maybe TRBD2 (5 bases). Trimming removed 7 bases from V and 1 base from J, with 13 bases in between. Germline-derived CDR1 and CDR2 are MNHEY and SVGAGI. CDR3 length equals 14 residues. The chain's CDR3 is CASKRAVFQETQYF. CDR3 DNA: TGTGCCAGCAAAAGAGCGGTATTCCAAGAGACCCAGTACTTC.

This clonotype was recorded a few times. The V call is TRBV20-1, the J call TRBJ2-5; D is undetermined. Trimming shortened V by 7 bases and J by 5 bases, and 11 bases separated the two germline ends. In germline, CDR1 is DFQATT, CDR2 SNEGSKA (reference sequence). The CDR3 runs 11 residues. The CDR3 loop is CSGIWSETQYF. The CDR3 DNA reads TGCAGTGGGATTTGGTCGGAGACCCAGTACTTC.

By share, this clonotype ranks as medium-sized. The rearrangement links TRBV20-1 to TRBJ2-1; the D gene is possibly TRBD1 (5 bases). The CDR3 contains 12 residues. Trimming removed 5 bases from V and 8 bases from J, with 13 bases in between. Germline CDR1 reads DFQATT; CDR2 reads SNEGSKA (reference sequence). CDR3 bases: TGCAGTGCTCAATCGCAGGGTTATGAGCAGTTCTTC. Amino acids: CSAQSQGYEQFF.

In this sample, this clonotype is medium-sized (0.01 to 0.1%). This sequence joins TRBV6-6 and TRBJ2-7; possible D gene TRBD2, 6 bases. Germline CDR1 and CDR2: MNHNY and SVGAGI (reference sequence). The CDR3 has 14 amino acids. V lost 2 bases and J lost 4, with 12 bases in between. The CDR3 is CASSYGGSPYEQYF. The CDR3 DNA reads as TGTGCCAGCAGTTACGGGGGGAGCCCTTACGAGCAGTACTTC.

The rearrangement links TRBV2 to TRBJ1-6; D not certain. The CDR3 has 13 amino acids. V gave up 7 bases and J gave up 6 bases, with 10 bases separating them. Germline CDR1 reads SNHLY; CDR2 reads FYNNEI. CDR3 amino acids: CASIREANSPLHF. DNA of the CDR3: TGTGCCAGCATACGGGAGGCTAATTCACCCCTCCACTTT.

The genes are TRBV10-3 and TRBJ2-7; 9 bases align to TRBD1. The CDR3 has 15 residues. Germline assignment: CDR1 ENHRY and CDR2 SYGVKD. V shed 6 bases and J 5 bases; nucleotides not matched to a gene: 11. CDR3 residues: CAIRRDTGQGDEQYF. CDR3 in DNA: TGTGCCATCAGGAGAGACACGGGACAGGGCGACGAGCAGTACTTC.

This clonotype was counted a few times. The gene calls are TRBV7-2 and TRBJ1-3, with D maybe TRBD1 (5 bases). Trimming removed 5 bases from V and 4 bases from J, with 12 bases in between. The CDR3 is made up of 14 amino acids. CDR1 and CDR2 from the germline V gene are SGHTA and FQGNSA. The CDR3 is CASSPTGGGNTIYF. Written as DNA, the CDR3 is TGTGCCAGCAGCCCAACGGGGGGAGGAAACACCATATATTTT.

The J gene is TRBJ2-7, the V gene TRBV5-6; 9 nucleotides align to TRBD2. Germline values: CDR1 SGHDT, CDR2 YYEEEE. This CDR3 has 15 amino acids. With 4 bases clipped from V and 4 bases from J, the junction kept 9 bases outside the gene matches. As DNA, the CDR3 is TGTGCCAGCAGCCCACGGGGCAGCGGGAGGTACGAGCAGTACTTC. Protein: CASSPRGSGRYEQYF. The full variable domain, with the rest looked up from reference TRBV5-6 and TRBJ2-7, is DAGVTQSPTHLIKTRGQQVTLRCSPKSGHDTVSWYQQALGQGPQFIFQYYEEEERQRGNFPDRFSGHQFPNYSSELNVNALLLGDSALYLCASSPRGSGRYEQYFGPGTRLTVT.

The chain combines TRBV28 with TRBJ2-1, with TRBD2 identical over 8 bases. This CDR3 has 15 amino acids. The V gene end was trimmed by 3 bases and the J gene end by 0 bases; junction bases not matched to a gene: 1. Per germline, CDR1 MDHEN and CDR2 SYDVKM. CDR3 nucleotide sequence: TGTGCCAGCAGTTTCAGCGGGGGCTCCTACAATGAGCAGTTCTTC. Residues: CASSFSGGSYNEQFF.

This clonotype appeared a few times. The J gene is TRBJ1-1, the V gene TRBV13; D is uncertain. V was clipped by 0 bases and J by 1 base, with 6 bases between them. The CDR3 totals 14 residues. Germline CDR1 PRHDT, CDR2 FYEKMQ (reference sequence). CDR3 coding DNA: TGTGCCAGCAGCTTAGGCCCAGGGAACACTGAAGCTTTCTTT. It codes for CASSLGPGNTEAFF. The full variable domain, its missing parts supplied by reference TRBV13 and TRBJ1-1, is AAGVIQSPRHLIKEKRETATLKCYPIPRHDTVYWYQQGPGQDPQFLISFYEKMQSDKGSIPDRFSAQQFSDYHSELNMSSLELGDSALYFCASSLGPGNTEAFFGQGTRLTVV.

The chain combines TRBV18 with TRBJ2-3, with unresolved D. This CDR3 spans 15 amino acids. Trimming cost V 3 bases and J 2 bases, with 12 bases left between them. CDR1 and CDR2 from the germline V gene are KGHSH and LQKENI. The CDR3, as DNA: TGTGCCAGCTCACCCATAGGGCCAGACACAGATACGCAGTATTTT. Protein: CASSPIGPDTDTQYF.

This rearrangement joins TRBV7-2 to TRBJ2-5; D remains unclear. The germline CDR1 and CDR2 sequences are SGHTA and FQGNSA. With 4 bases removed from V and 2 bases from J, the gap between germline ends came to 14 bases. This CDR3 is built from 15 residues. The CDR3 region has the DNA TGTGCCAGCAGCTCTTTAGTAGGCGGTCAAGAGACCCAGTACTTC. Residues: CASSSLVGGQETQYF.

This clonotype counts as medium-sized. This chain uses TRBV20-1 with TRBJ2-7; TRBD2 agrees at 11 bases. J gave up 7 bases and V 8 bases, and 22 bases lay outside the gene matches. This CDR3 is built from 17 residues. Germline assignment: CDR1 DFQATT and CDR2 SNEGSKA (reference sequence). CDR3 bases: TGCAGTACAGGGACTAGCGGATCCGGTGGAAGAGCTGGGGAGCAGTACTTC. Encoded protein: CSTGTSGSGGRAGEQYF.

In this sample, this clonotype is medium-sized. This chain joins TRBV27 and TRBJ1-2, with D unresolved. Trimming took 2 bases from V and 7 from J, leaving 11 bases between them. The CDR3 loop spans 13 amino acids. Germline CDR1 and CDR2: MNHEY and SMNVEV (reference sequence). The CDR3 DNA sequence: TGTGCCAGCAGTTTAGGGCGGGGTGGTGGCTACACCTTC. Residues: CASSLGRGGGYTF.

The rearrangement uses TRBV4-3 and TRBJ2-1, with D tentatively TRBD2 (5 bases). This CDR3 has 17 amino acids. The germline V and J ends were trimmed by 4 bases and 3 bases, with 19 bases remaining between them. Germline CDR1 reads LGHNA; CDR2 reads YSLEER. In DNA form, the CDR3 reads TGCGCCAGCAGCCTTGAGGAGAGTAAGCGGAACTACAATGAGCAGTTCTTC. It is translated as CASSLEESKRNYNEQFF.

This clonotype was seen only a few times. Here the CDR3 DNA reads TGTGCCAGTAGTATAACCTGGACTAGCCGTGGTGAGCAGTTCTTC. Encoded protein: CASSITWTSRGEQFF. V usage is TRBV19 and J usage is TRBJ2-1; 8 bases agree with TRBD2. This CDR3 region has 15 residues. Losses at the gene ends were 2 bases for V and 9 bases for J; bases not matched to a gene: 9. Germline CDR1 reads LNHDA; CDR2 reads SQIVND (reference sequence).

This chain joins TRBV5-1 and TRBJ2-1; 11 bases match TRBD2. This CDR3 comprises 16 residues. The germline V gene encodes CDR1 SGHRS and CDR2 YFSETQ. The V segment lost 0 bases and the J segment 6 bases; nucleotides outside the gene matches: 5. The CDR3 DNA follows: TGCGCCAGCAGCTTGGCCGGGACTAGCGGTTTCAATGAGCAGTTCTTC. Translation: CASSLAGTSGFNEQFF.

This clonotype ranks as medium-sized. This sequence joins TRBV20-1 and TRBJ1-5; D is ambiguous. This CDR3 spans 14 amino acids. Trimming cost V 3 bases and J 0 bases, with 9 bases left between them. CDR1 is DFQATT, CDR2 SNEGSKA, per germline (reference sequence). CDR3 sequence reads: CSARSHHSNQPQHF. Here the CDR3 DNA reads TGCAGTGCTAGGTCGCACCATAGCAATCAGCCCCAGCATTTT.